This is a list of T cell receptor beta chains from one sample in a study of blood T cell repertoires in COVID-19. Some clones are missing from TCRdb's copy, which holds only in-frame ones; the method was immunoSEQ multiplex PCR. The sample records about 180,000 clones, roughly 84% being singletons. Sequenced input: PBMCs or T cells enriched from blood (not recorded which). These receptors were obtained from a man aged 45-65 years who had recovered from COVID-19. Each CDR3 is given with its conserved first and last residue. A D gene is named only where the DNA matches it firmly. Size is stated for part of the rows, as once, few or many counts, or as a class when the clone is expanded.

D gene,clone size,J gene,V gene,CDR3 DNA,CDR3 protein
NA,NA,TRBJ2-3,TRBV4-2,TGTGCCAGCAGCCAAGATGTAACAGATACGCAGTATTTT,CASSQDVTDTQYF
NA,NA,TRBJ1-6,TRBV6-1,TGTGCCAGCAGTGGGACAGTCGTCACCGGGCGTAATTCACCCCTCCACTTT,CASSGTVVTGRNSPLHF
NA,NA,TRBJ1-2,TRBV3-1/TRBV3-2,TGTGCCAGCAGCCAAGATGAACGGTTCTATGGCTACACCTTC,CASSQDERFYGYTF
TRBD2,NA,TRBJ2-1,TRBV6-2/TRBV6-3,TGTGCCAGCAGTTTGACTAGCGGGGGGTACAATGAGCAGTTCTTC,CASSLTSGGYNEQFF
NA,NA,TRBJ1-6,TRBV3-1/TRBV3-2,TGTGCCAGCAGCCACGGACAAAATTCACCCCTCCACTTT,CASSHGQNSPLHF
NA,NA,TRBJ1-1,TRBV7-6,TGTGCCAGCAGCTTAGCCGGGAGGGGGGTGAACACTGAAGCTTTCTTT,CASSLAGRGVNTEAFF
TRBD1,NA,TRBJ1-4,TRBV4-1,TGCGCCAGCAGCCAAGTCCAGGGGGTCGAAAAACTGTTTTTT,CASSQVQGVEKLFF
TRBD1,few,TRBJ1-4,TRBV28,TGTGCCAGCTCTTCGTCAGGGGGCTCTAATGAAAAACTGTTTTTT,CASSSSGGSNEKLFF
TRBD1,NA,TRBJ2-7,TRBV11-3,TGTGCCAGCAGCTCAATCGAACAGGGGACAGGGGGCTACGAGCAGTACTTC,CASSSIEQGTGGYEQYF
TRBD1,once,TRBJ1-2,TRBV18,TGTGCCAGCTCACCCGGTCGTGGGACAGGGTCGACCTTC,CASSPGRGTGSTF
NA,NA,TRBJ1-3,TRBV5-5,TGTGCCAGCTCATTGACAGGAGACTCTGGAAACACCATATATTTT,CASSLTGDSGNTIYF
NA,NA,TRBJ2-2,TRBV7-3,TGTGCCAGCAGCTTGGACACAATCACCGGGGAGCTGTTTTTT,CASSLDTITGELFF
NA,NA,TRBJ1-1,TRBV7-9,TGTGCCAGCAGCTTACTCGGGAAGAACACTGAAGCTTTCTTT,CASSLLGKNTEAFF
NA,NA,TRBJ1-2,TRBV6-5,TGTGCCAGCAGTTACTCGGTAGGACAGAATGGCTACACCTTC,CASSYSVGQNGYTF
TRBD1,NA,TRBJ1-5,TRBV29-1,TGCAGCGTTGAAGGGACAGGGAGCAATCAGCCCCAGCATTTT,CSVEGTGSNQPQHF
TRBD2,few,TRBJ2-5,TRBV19,TGTGCCAGTAGTATAGGAGGGAGCGGGGGACAAGAGACCCAGTACTTC,CASSIGGSGGQETQYF
NA,NA,TRBJ1-1,TRBV13,TGTGCCAGCAGCTTAACTCAGGGCATGAACACTGAAGCTTTCTTT,CASSLTQGMNTEAFF
NA,NA,TRBJ1-1,TRBV12-3/TRBV12-4,TGTGCCACCGTCCGGGGAGGGAACACTGAAGCTTTCTTT,CATVRGGNTEAFF